This T cell receptor (beta chain) was sequenced during a study of blood T cell repertoires in COVID-19. As for the study in general: Samples of COVID-19 (acute and convalescent) were obtained from the United States, Italy and Spain. In each case, the material was cDNA or gDNA derived from T cells, B-cell-depleted T cells, or PBMCs.

Methods used by the authors: It was from reference gene primer amplification that nucleated cell counts were estimated. Profiled with immunoSEQ multiplex PCR; TCRdb holds only in-frame clones, not every one. D and trimming were read from the DNA, whereas the V and J calls and clone size are those reported in that table. The sample consists of under 350,000 clones, about 85% of them appearing once. With V trimmed by 8 bases and J by 5 bases, 8 bases remained unmatched. Germline-derived CDR1 and CDR2 are SGHTS and YDEGEE. The CDR3 is 14 residues long. The table lists this clone with a count of one. The V and J genes are TRBV5-8 and TRBJ2-1; TRBD2 aligns across 9 bases. Sequenced input: peripheral blood. The TCR originated in a human donor in a cohort sampled during active COVID-19. CDR3 sequence reads: CASWASGTNNEQFF. The CDR3 coding sequence is TGTGCCAGTTGGGCTAGCGGGACAAACAATGAGCAGTTCTTC.